This T cell receptor (beta chain) was identified in a study of control samples from healthy donors and cancer patients. V lost 7 bases, J lost 4 bases, and 14 bases lay in between. Per the germline V gene, CDR1 is SGHVS and CDR2 is FQNEAQ. CDR3 length: 14 residues. Libraries were prepared by immunoSEQ multiplex PCR; TCRdb keeps only in-frame clonotypes and omits some of them. The sample lists over 150,000 clones, 94% occurring once. The sample taken for sequencing was blood. This clonotype was obtained from a woman aged 18-30 years in good health. The chain links TRBV7-8 to TRBJ2-1, with a weak D call TRBD2 (6 bases). CDR3 in DNA: TGTGCCAGCACCGCGGGGTTGGTGTACAATGAGCAGTTCTTC. Its protein product is CASTAGLVYNEQFF.